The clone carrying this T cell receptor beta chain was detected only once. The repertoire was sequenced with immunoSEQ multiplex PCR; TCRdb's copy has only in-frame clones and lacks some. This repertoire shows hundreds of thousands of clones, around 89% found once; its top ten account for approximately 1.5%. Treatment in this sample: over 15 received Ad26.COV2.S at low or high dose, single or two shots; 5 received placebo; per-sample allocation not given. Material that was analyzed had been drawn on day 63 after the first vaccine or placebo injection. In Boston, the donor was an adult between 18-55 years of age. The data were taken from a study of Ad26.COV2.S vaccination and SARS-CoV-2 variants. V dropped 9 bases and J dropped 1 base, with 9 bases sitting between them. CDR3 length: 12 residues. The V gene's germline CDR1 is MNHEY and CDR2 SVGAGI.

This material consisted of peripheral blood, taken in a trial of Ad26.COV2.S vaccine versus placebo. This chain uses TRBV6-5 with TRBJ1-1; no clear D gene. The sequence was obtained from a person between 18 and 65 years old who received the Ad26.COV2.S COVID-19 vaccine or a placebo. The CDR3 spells CASIRGNTEAFF. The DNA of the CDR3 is TGTGCCAGTATCCGGGGGAACACTGAAGCTTTCTTT.